These T cell receptor beta chains were read from a single sample in a study of T cell changes during pregnancy in multiple sclerosis. Measured with immunoSEQ multiplex PCR; TCRdb has only the in-frame clones, and not every one. This table holds more than 55,000 clones, approximately 90% found once. The sample here was peripheral blood, taken in the second trimester of pregnancy. The origin of the receptors is a female donor with multiple sclerosis, enrolled in a pregnancy study. Both conserved end residues are part of each CDR3. D genes are given only for firm matches. Rows give clone size only sometimes, using once, few, many, or a class for an expanded clone.

v_gene	j_gene	abundance	d_gene	CDR3nt	CDR3aa
TRBV19	TRBJ2-3	-	-	TGTGCCTTGCGTTCTAGCACAGATACGCAGTATTTT	CALRSSTDTQYF
TRBV10-3	TRBJ2-7	-	TRBD1	TGTGCCATCAGTCCGGGACAGGGGGCCGACGAGCAGTACTTC	CAISPGQGADEQYF
TRBV14	TRBJ1-1	-	-	TGTGCCAGCAGCCAAATGGGGGCGGTTAACACTGAAGCTTTCTTT	CASSQMGAVNTEAFF
TRBV6-5	TRBJ1-1	-	-	TGTGCCAGCTCGGTCGGGGGTTTGAGCACTGAAGCTTTCTTT	CASSVGGLSTEAFF
TRBV10-2	TRBJ2-3	-	TRBD1	TGCGCCAGCAGTGAAACGGGGACAGAGACAGATACGCAGTATTTT	CASSETGTETDTQYF
TRBV7-9	TRBJ1-1	-	TRBD1	TGTGCCAGCAGCTTAGTATCAGCAGGGGGAAACACTGAAGCTTTCTTT	CASSLVSAGGNTEAFF
TRBV7-7	TRBJ2-2	-	-	TGTGCCAGCAGCTTAGAAGGGGCCGGGGAGCTGTTTTTT	CASSLEGAGELFF
TRBV21-1	TRBJ1-2	-	-	TGTGCCAGCGTATTGGGACAGCCCTTTTTC	CASVLGQPFF
TRBV7-8	TRBJ1-2	once	-	TGTGCCAGCAGCTCTCGACAAATACAGGTTTCCACGCTCTATGGCTACACCTTC	CASSSRQIQVSTLYGYTF
TRBV5-1	TRBJ1-1	-	-	TGCGCCAGCAGGCCAAGCAGGGCTTTAAACACTGAAGCTTTCTTT	CASRPSRALNTEAFF
TRBV7-2	TRBJ1-6	-	-	TGTGCCAGCAGCGGTCTAATAACAGTTAATTCACCCCTCCACTTT	CASSGLITVNSPLHF
TRBV4-1	TRBJ2-1	-	TRBD1	TGCGCCAGCAGCAGACAGGGCGAAACCTACAATGAGCAGTTCTTC	CASSRQGETYNEQFF
TRBV10-1	TRBJ2-2	-	-	TGCGCCAGACGAGACAGGTTCACCGGGGAGCTGTTTTTT	CARRDRFTGELFF
TRBV7-3	TRBJ1-1	-	-	TGTGCCAGCAGCCCGAGGGGGGGGCTCAACACTGAAGCTTTCTTT	CASSPRGGLNTEAFF
TRBV15	TRBJ1-4	few	TRBD1	TGTGCCACCAGCAGAGGCCCACAGGGGGGGGATAATGAAAAACTGTTTTTT	CATSRGPQGGDNEKLFF
TRBV18	TRBJ1-5	-	-	TGTGCCAGCTCACCAGGGTCGGAGCAGCCCCAGCATTTT	CASSPGSEQPQHF
TRBV27	TRBJ1-2	-	TRBD1	TGTGCCAGCAGTTCAGGACAGGGGCGATATGGCTACACCTTC	CASSSGQGRYGYTF
TRBV4-1	TRBJ2-7	-	TRBD1	TGCGCCAGCAGCCAAGAGACAGGGATTGGTTACGAGCAGTACTTC	CASSQETGIGYEQYF
TRBV6-5	TRBJ1-2	-	TRBD1	TGTGCCAGCAGAACCTCTGGACAGGGCAGCTATGGCTACACCTTC	CASRTSGQGSYGYTF
TRBV28	TRBJ2-7	-	TRBD1	TGTGCCAGCATTCCCCAGGGGGCGAGATACGAGCAGTACTTC	CASIPQGARYEQYF
TRBV7-2	TRBJ2-7	-	TRBD1	TGTGCCAGCAGCACCCAGACAGGGTCCGAGCAGTACTTC	CASSTQTGSEQYF
TRBV2	TRBJ1-2	-	-	TGTGCCAGCAGTGAGGGAGGGGTGTACTATGGCTACACCTTC	CASSEGGVYYGYTF
TRBV30	TRBJ1-2	-	TRBD1	TGTGCCTGGGACCCGGGACAGGGCCAGGGCTACACCTTC	CAWDPGQGQGYTF
TRBV27	TRBJ2-7	-	-	TGTGCCAGCAGTTTTCAGGGTACCTCCTACGAGCAGTACTTC	CASSFQGTSYEQYF
TRBV12-5	TRBJ1-2	-	TRBD1	TGTGCTAGTGGACAAAGACAGGGGTTTAGTAACTATGGCTACACCTTC	CASGQRQGFSNYGYTF
TRBV6-1	TRBJ1-1	-	-	TGTGCCAGCAGGGATGGGGTACAGGGAAACACTGAAGCTTTCTTT	CASRDGVQGNTEAFF
TRBV6-5	TRBJ1-1	-	TRBD1	TGTGCCAGCAAACAACAGGGGGCGAACACTGAAGCTTTCTTT	CASKQQGANTEAFF
TRBV5-1	TRBJ2-7	-	TRBD1	TGCGCCAGCAGCTTCGGGACAGGGGTCGACGAGCAGTACTTC	CASSFGTGVDEQYF
TRBV7-8	TRBJ1-2	-	TRBD1	TGTGCCAGCTGGCCATTGGGACAGGGATGGGGCTACACCTTC	CASWPLGQGWGYTF
TRBV5-1	TRBJ2-7	-	TRBD2	TGCGCCAGCAGCTTGGGTTTTTCCAGCGGGAGGGTGGAGCAGTACTTC	CASSLGFSSGRVEQYF
TRBV11-2	TRBJ2-5	-	TRBD1	TGTGCCAGCAGCCCTGGACAGGGGGGGAAGACCCAGTACTTC	CASSPGQGGKTQYF
TRBV19	TRBJ2-1	-	-	TGTGCCAGTAGGGCCCAGGGGCCCTACAATGAGCAGTTCTTC	CASRAQGPYNEQFF
TRBV27	TRBJ2-2	-	-	TGTGCCAGCAGTTTACTCGGACAAAACACCGGGGAGCTGTTTTTT	CASSLLGQNTGELFF
TRBV30	TRBJ1-5	-	TRBD1	TGTGCCTGGAGTCCCCCGAGGACAGGGGACCAGCCCCAGCATTTT	CAWSPPRTGDQPQHF
TRBV7-9	TRBJ2-7	-	-	TGTGCCAGCAGCCAAACCGACAGTTACTCCTACGAGCAGTACTTC	CASSQTDSYSYEQYF
TRBV30	TRBJ1-1	-	-	TGTGCCTGGAGAGGGGCTTTCCAACCTGAAGCTTTCTTT	CAWRGAFQPEAFF
TRBV19	TRBJ1-2	-	TRBD1	TGTGCCAGTAGTATCTCCCCGGACAGGGTGGATGGCTACACCTTC	CASSISPDRVDGYTF
TRBV30	TRBJ1-4	-	-	TGTGCCGCAAATTTACGGGAGGGCCTTGTTGGGGTTTTT	CAANLREGLVGVF
TRBV18	TRBJ2-1	-	-	TGTGCCAGCTCACCAGGACATGCGGATGAGCAGTTCTTC	CASSPGHADEQFF
TRBV7-9	TRBJ2-7	-	-	TGTGCCAGCAGCTTTAATCAGGGGTTAAGCGAGCAGTACTTC	CASSFNQGLSEQYF
TRBV10-3	TRBJ1-1	-	TRBD1	TGTGCCATCAGCCAGGGGGCCGGGATGAACACTGAAGCTTTCTTT	CAISQGAGMNTEAFF
TRBV6-5	TRBJ1-6	-	TRBD1	TGTGCCAGCACCCCTGGGACAGTCAATTCACCCCTCCACTTT	CASTPGTVNSPLHF